These T cell receptor beta chains were read from a single sample in a study of blood T cells in healthy people across ages. From the 5' RACE reads, TCRdb called clonotypes with MiXCR, one entry per CDR3 protein. This table has about 830,000 distinct CDR3 sequences, 55% to 65% appearing once. The sample taken for sequencing was blood. The source is a man aged 25 to 45 in good health. Both conserved end residues are part of each CDR3. A D gene is named only where the DNA matches it firmly. Some rows mark clone size as missing; the rest say once, few, many or name a class of expanded clone.

cdr3_nt cdr3_aa clone_size v_call d_call j_call
TGTGCCAGCAGCGAAGACTACCTCGATGGGGATGAGCAGTTCTTC CASSEDYLDGDEQFF . TRBV9 . TRBJ2-1
TGTGCCAGCAGTCCCGCGGGAAATACGCAGTATTTT CASSPAGNTQYF . TRBV7-9 . TRBJ2-3
TGTACCATCAGTGACAGGCTCGGCAATCAGCCCCAGCATTTT CTISDRLGNQPQHF . TRBV10-3 . TRBJ1-5
TGCAGTGCTCACGGGGTGGTGGGACTCCATCAGCCCCAGCATTTT CSAHGVVGLHQPQHF . TRBV20-1 . TRBJ1-5
TGCGCCAGCAGAGTGGACTCATATTTTAATGAGCAGTTCTTC CASRVDSYFNEQFF . TRBV5-1 . TRBJ2-1
TGTGCCAGCAGTTTTAGGGCCACCTACAATGAGCAGTTCTTC CASSFRATYNEQFF few TRBV27 . TRBJ2-1
TGCAGCGCCTACATGACACGTGGGGGGCCGTTGAGTCCGGATGAGCAGTACTTC CSAYMTRGGPLSPDEQYF . TRBV29-1 . TRBJ2-7
TGTGCCAGCAGCTTAAATGGGGGGCTAGAACCCTACAATGAGCAGTTCTTC CASSLNGGLEPYNEQFF . TRBV7-3 . TRBJ2-1
TGTGCCAGCAGCCCAAAGGGGACAGGGCGGCAGCCCCAGCATTTT CASSPKGTGRQPQHF . TRBV3-1 TRBD1 TRBJ1-5
TGTGCCAGCATAGGACAGTTCTTC CASIGQFF . TRBV2 . TRBJ2-1
TGTGCCAGCTCCGGGACAGGGGGAACAGAGACCCAGTACTTC CASSGTGGTETQYF few TRBV6-5 TRBD1 TRBJ2-5
TGTGCCAGCAGCGTCTCTTCAGGGGGCTTCTACGAGCAGTACTTC CASSVSSGGFYEQYF . TRBV9 TRBD1 TRBJ2-7
TGTGCCAGCAACCTGGTGGCAGGGGGGGGCGAGCAGTACTTC CASNLVAGGGEQYF many TRBV7-2 . TRBJ2-7
TGTGCCAGCAGGCAAACCGGGACAGGGGTATTGGATGAGCAGTTCTTC CASRQTGTGVLDEQFF . TRBV6-1 TRBD1 TRBJ2-1
TGTGCCAGCAGTTTAGGATACTTCGGCGTATCCTATGGCTACACCTTC CASSLGYFGVSYGYTF many TRBV12-3/TRBV12-4 . TRBJ1-2
TGTGCCAGCAGCACGGGACGGCAAGAGACCCAGTACTTC CASSTGRQETQYF many TRBV7-3 . TRBJ2-5
TGTGCCATCAGTGAGGCAACCGGGACTAGCGGGGGTACCTACGAGCAGTACTTC CAISEATGTSGGTYEQYF . TRBV10-3 TRBD2 TRBJ2-7
TGTGCCAGCAGCGTAGGAGGGACTCTTCGGGAGACCCAGTACTTC CASSVGGTLRETQYF . TRBV9 . TRBJ2-5
TGCAGCGTTTGGGTGGGGACTAGCGGGGCCAATGAGCAGTTCTTC CSVWVGTSGANEQFF once TRBV29-1 TRBD2 TRBJ2-1
TGTGCCAGCAGTCCCGGCCTCCTCGGTAGGACAGATACGCAGTATTTT CASSPGLLGRTDTQYF . TRBV6-6 . TRBJ2-3